This TCR beta chain was documented in a study of T cell repertoires in cytomegalovirus infection. The junction had 5 bases not matched to a gene; V was cut back by 4 bases and J by 5 bases. The CDR3 is 15 residues long. The germline V gene has CDR1 SGHTA and CDR2 FQGNSA. MiXCR, applied by TCRdb to the reads, yields one record per CDR3 protein. The profile shows 400,000 to 600,000 distinct CDR3 sequences, approximately 42% of them singletons. This clonotype was seen a few times. Its antigen remains unknown. The clonotype originates from a human donor in good health (CMV status not recorded). Some clones in this sample may be carry-over from other donors' samples. V usage is TRBV7-2 and J usage is TRBJ2-3, with TRBD1 matching over 11 bases. Source: cultured PBMCs, taken from culture after CMV antigen stimulation. The CDR3, as DNA: TGTGCCAGCAGCTGGCCGGGACAGGGGGTAGATACGCAGTATTTT. Translated, it gives CASSWPGQGVDTQYF.